This is a list of T cell receptor beta chains from one sample in a study of early T cells in non-severe SARS-CoV-2 infection. TCRdb called the 5' RACE reads again in MiXCR, with one record for every CDR3 protein. The table shows 69,000 or so distinct CDR3 sequences, with 13% occurring only once. The sequenced sample consisted of whole blood. Receptors were obtained from an adult who was a healthcare worker with PCR-confirmed SARS-CoV-2 infection or an uninfected control (not recorded which). Each CDR3 is given with its conserved first and last residue. D genes are given only for firm matches. Clone size, where shown, is once, few, many, or a class for clones that have expanded.

d_call	clone_size	j_call	v_call	cdr3_nt	cdr3_aa
.	.	TRBJ1-2	TRBV2	TGTGCCAGCAGTGGACGGCGCTATGGCTACACCTTC	CASSGRRYGYTF
TRBD2	few	TRBJ2-3	TRBV5-4	TGTGCCAGCAGCTCGTCTAGCGGGGGCACAGATACGCAGTATTTT	CASSSSSGGTDTQYF
.	few	TRBJ2-7	TRBV6-6	TGTGCCAGCAGTTATACACCCCAGGCCCAGTACTTC	CASSYTPQAQYF
TRBD1	few	TRBJ2-1	TRBV15	TGTGCCACCAGCAGAACCCGGACAGGGCTTTCCTACAATGAGCAGTTCTTC	CATSRTRTGLSYNEQFF
TRBD2	few	TRBJ2-1	TRBV29-1	TGCAGCGGCGGACTAGCGGGGGAAGGAGAGCAGTTCTTC	CSGGLAGEGEQFF
.	.	TRBJ1-2	TRBV5-6	TGTGCCAGCAGCTTGGTAACTGGAGGAGGCTACACCTTC	CASSLVTGGGYTF
.	many	TRBJ2-3	TRBV10-3	TGTGCCATCAAAGACCGCACAGATACGCAGTATTTT	CAIKDRTDTQYF
.	many	TRBJ2-1	TRBV11-1	TGTGCCAGCAGCCGCCCAGGGGGGGCAGCCTACAATGAGCAGTTCTTC	CASSRPGGAAYNEQFF
.	.	TRBJ2-5	TRBV6-1	TGTGCCAGCAGTGAAGCGCAGGAGACCGCTGGAGAGACCCAGTACTTC	CASSEAQETAGETQYF
.	many	TRBJ1-4	TRBV19	TGTGCCAGTAGCTTGACAGCCGGTTACGAAAAACTGTTTTTT	CASSLTAGYEKLFF
TRBD1	.	TRBJ2-3	TRBV29-1	TGCAGCGTTGAGGTGGGACAGGGATTGACAGATACGCAGTATTTT	CSVEVGQGLTDTQYF
.	.	TRBJ1-6	TRBV18	TGTGCCAGCTCACAGGCAGATAGATCACCCCTCCACTTT	CASSQADRSPLHF
.	.	TRBJ2-5	TRBV6-5	TGTGCCAGCAGTTACGGGGGGCGCTTTGAGACCCAGTACTTC	CASSYGGRFETQYF
.	.	TRBJ2-2	TRBV6-2/TRBV6-3	TGTGCCAGCAGCCAGCGACTCGCCGGGGAGCTGTTTTTT	CASSQRLAGELFF
.	many	TRBJ2-7	TRBV7-9	TGTGCCAGCAGCGTCCGGGACACCTACGAGCAGTACTTC	CASSVRDTYEQYF
.	.	TRBJ1-4	TRBV29-1	TGCAGCGTTGAAGATCGACAGGATAATGAAAAACTGTTTTTT	CSVEDRQDNEKLFF
.	.	TRBJ2-3	TRBV11-2	TGTGCCAGCAGCAAGAGCACAGCCTCCACAGATACGCAGTATTTT	CASSKSTASTDTQYF
.	many	TRBJ2-7	TRBV18	TGTGCCAGCTCTAGGGGGGCTCAGACCTACGAGCAGTACTTC	CASSRGAQTYEQYF
.	.	TRBJ1-1	TRBV7-8	TGTGCCAGCAGCTTAGGGTACAAGGGGATTGACACTGAAGCTTTCTTT	CASSLGYKGIDTEAFF
.	many	TRBJ2-7	TRBV6-2/TRBV6-3	TGTGCCAGCAGTCAAGCGGTCTACGAGCAGTACTTC	CASSQAVYEQYF
.	many	TRBJ1-1	TRBV7-2	TGTGCCAGCAGCTTGAGGGTTGGCAGATTGAACACTGAAGCTTTCTTT	CASSLRVGRLNTEAFF
.	.	TRBJ2-1	TRBV10-3	TGTGCCCAAACCCTGCGGGATTACAATGAGCAGTTCTTC	CAQTLRDYNEQFF
TRBD2	.	TRBJ2-1	TRBV4-3	TGCGCCAGCAGCCAAGTCTCACTAGCGGGAGATTCATACAATGAGCAGTTCTTC	CASSQVSLAGDSYNEQFF
TRBD2	many	TRBJ2-7	TRBV20-1	TGCAGTGCTAGAGGACTAGCGGGAGGTCTTTTATACGAGCAGTACTTC	CSARGLAGGLLYEQYF
.	few	TRBJ1-5	TRBV7-2	TGTGCCAGCAGCTTGGGCAGGGTAGGGCAGCCCCAGCATTTT	CASSLGRVGQPQHF
.	many	TRBJ2-4	TRBV29-1	TGCAGCGTTGGAACTCTAGCCAAAAACATTCAGTACTTC	CSVGTLAKNIQYF
.	many	TRBJ2-1	TRBV2	TGTGCCAGCTCTCCAGCTGGATCCTACAATGAGCAGTTCTTC	CASSPAGSYNEQFF
.	few	TRBJ2-7	TRBV18	TGTGCCAGCTCAGAAATTCAGGGTGAGGGGCAGTACTTC	CASSEIQGEGQYF
.	many	TRBJ1-5	TRBV19	TGTGCCAGTAGTGGATGGACAGGCAATCAGCCCCAGCATTTT	CASSGWTGNQPQHF
TRBD2	many	TRBJ2-5	TRBV20-1	TGCAGTGCTATTCCGGGACTAGCGAACCAAGAGACCCAGTACTTC	CSAIPGLANQETQYF
.	many	TRBJ2-3	TRBV7-8	TGTGCCAGCAGCTTAGCGCTAAGGGATTACTTCGCAGATACGCAGTATTTT	CASSLALRDYFADTQYF
.	.	TRBJ1-1	TRBV5-1	TGCGCCAGCAGCTTGTTCGCCGGCAGAATGAACACTGAAGCTTTCTTT	CASSLFAGRMNTEAFF
.	many	TRBJ2-3	TRBV4-1	TGCGCCAGCAGCCAAGGTGAAAGCACTACGCAGTATTTT	CASSQGESTTQYF
TRBD2	few	TRBJ2-7	TRBV4-1	TGCGCCAGCAGCCAAGTTCCAGCGGGGGACTACGAGCAGTACTTC	CASSQVPAGDYEQYF
TRBD1	many	TRBJ2-7	TRBV19	TGTGCCAGTAGTCCTCGGACAGGGGGATCCTACGAGCAGTACTTC	CASSPRTGGSYEQYF
TRBD2	few	TRBJ2-1	TRBV10-2	TGCGCCAGCAGTGGTTCGGGACTAGCGGGGGGGCCGAAGGACAATGAGCAGTTCTTC	CASSGSGLAGGPKDNEQFF
.	few	TRBJ2-1	TRBV3-1	TGTGCCAGCAGCCAAGCGTCAGGGTCCGAGCAGTTCTTC	CASSQASGSEQFF
.	few	TRBJ2-7	TRBV10-2	TGCGCCAGCAGTGAGTTGCGGGTTATCGGCGAGCAGTACTTC	CASSELRVIGEQYF
.	many	TRBJ1-6	TRBV19	TGTGCCACCTGGGACCGAAGCTCCTATAATTCACCCCTCCACTTT	CATWDRSSYNSPLHF
TRBD2	many	TRBJ2-1	TRBV11-2	TGTGCCAGCAGCTCCGGGGGACTAGCGGGGCCCTACTCCTACAATGAGCAGTTCTTC	CASSSGGLAGPYSYNEQFF
.	few	TRBJ2-7	TRBV21-1	TGTGCCAGCAGCGGACCGGGACAGGGGGCAGCCTACGAGCAGTACTTC	CASSGPGQGAAYEQYF
.	many	TRBJ1-5	TRBV29-1	TGCAGCGTTGGGTCAGCTAGCAATCAGCCCCAGCATTTT	CSVGSASNQPQHF
.	many	TRBJ1-6	TRBV7-8	TGTGCCAGCAGCTTAGTTGGGACGTATAGTTATTCACCCCTCCACTTT	CASSLVGTYSYSPLHF
.	many	TRBJ1-4	TRBV4-1	TGCGCCAGCAGCCAGCGAGGGGATGGAGACCATGAAAAACTGTTTTTT	CASSQRGDGDHEKLFF
TRBD1	many	TRBJ1-5	TRBV5-1	TGCGCCAGCAGCCCGGGGGACAGTTTTACTTATAGCAATCAGCCCCAGCATTTT	CASSPGDSFTYSNQPQHF
TRBD1	many	TRBJ2-7	TRBV2	TGTGCCAGCACCTGGGGACAGTCCTACGAGCAGTACTTC	CASTWGQSYEQYF
.	.	TRBJ2-2	TRBV7-3	TGTGCCAGCAGCTTAATATTCGGCGGGGAGCTGTTTTTT	CASSLIFGGELFF
TRBD1	many	TRBJ2-2	TRBV29-1	TGCAGCGCGGGACAGGGAAACGGGGAGCTGTTTTTT	CSAGQGNGELFF
.	many	TRBJ2-7	TRBV29-1	TGCAGCGTTGAGGGTTTTTACGAGCAGTACTTC	CSVEGFYEQYF
.	.	TRBJ2-7	TRBV10-3	TGTGCCATCAGGCGGGACAGCTACGAGCAGTACTTC	CAIRRDSYEQYF
TRBD1	few	TRBJ1-6	TRBV5-1	TGCGCCAGCAGCTCAGGACAGGGAGGGTCACCCCTCCACTTT	CASSSGQGGSPLHF
.	.	TRBJ2-7	TRBV5-1	TGCGCCAGCAGCTTACAGGGTCAGTACGAGCAGTACTTC	CASSLQGQYEQYF
.	.	TRBJ1-1	TRBV20-1	TGCAGTGCTAAGAACTTGAACACTGAAGCTTTCTTT	CSAKNLNTEAFF
TRBD2	many	TRBJ2-7	TRBV4-1	TGCGCCAGCAGCCTCGGGACTAGCGGGAGTTACGAGCAGTACTTC	CASSLGTSGSYEQYF
.	.	TRBJ2-1	TRBV20-1	TGCAGTGCTAGGGCGGCGGGAAGATACAATGAGCAGTTCTTC	CSARAAGRYNEQFF
.	many	TRBJ2-1	TRBV5-1	TGCGCCAGCACTATCTCCGGGACTTACAATGAGCAGTTCTTC	CASTISGTYNEQFF
TRBD1	.	TRBJ1-1	TRBV9	TGTGCCAGCAGCGTCGACAGGGAATCCGCAGCTTTCTTT	CASSVDRESAAFF
.	.	TRBJ1-6	TRBV6-5	TGTGCCAGCAGGATACAGGGCCCCGATTCACCCCTCCACTTT	CASRIQGPDSPLHF
.	.	TRBJ1-1	TRBV10-3	TGTGCCATCAGTGAGTCGACGGGGAACACTGAAGCTTTCTTT	CAISESTGNTEAFF